This TCR beta chain emerged from a study of cytomegalovirus exposure and HLA in healthy donors. The wider study: Earlier sequencing of some 170 million T cells yielded around 120 million unique TCR beta sequences. Study outcomes and limitations: With later analysis, a missense DCLRE1C variant became linked to TCR beta V- and J-gene trimming. Productive rates of about 87% or about 30% were seen for most TCR beta V segments in an earlier analysis.

Trimming cost V 5 bases and J 11 bases; bases outside gene matches: 14. There are 15 residues in the CDR3. Germline assignment: CDR1 MDHEN and CDR2 SYDVKM. Primers for the PCR totalled 60 Vbeta and 13 Jbeta. TCRdb's table, derived via immunoSEQ multiplex PCR, lists solely in-frame clones and lacks some. Among about 240,000 clones, 78% were seen once, and the ten largest hold 0.4% to 0.6%. These donors, healthy bone marrow donors, were studied. Regarding this clone: Its antigen is not known.

The specimen was PBMCs. The clonotype comes from a boy younger than 18 in good health and CMV-seronegative. The gene calls are TRBV28 and TRBJ1-4, with TRBD1 identical over 7 bases. CDR3 residues: CASSTAGTASSKLFF. In DNA, the CDR3 is TGTGCCAGCAGTACGGCCGGGACAGCTAGTAGTAAACTGTTTTTT. Based on the CDR3 plus reference TRBV28 and TRBJ1-4, the full variable domain is DVKVTQSSRYLVKRTGEKVFLECVQDMDHENMFWYRQDPGLGLRLIYFSYDVKMKEKGDIPEGYSVSREKKERFSLILESASTNQTSMYLCASSTAGTASSKLFFGSGTQLSVL.